The 25 T cell receptor beta chains below all came from one sample that was sequenced in a study of blood T cell repertoires in COVID-19. The method was immunoSEQ multiplex PCR; TCRdb's version includes in-frame clones alone and lacks a portion of them. Here the sample spans a few hundred thousand clones, roughly 86% being singletons. Material: PBMCs or T cells enriched from blood (not recorded which). These receptors were collected from a woman in her 30s who had been exposed to COVID-19.

The rearrangement links TRBV2 to TRBJ2-5; TRBD2 is a possible D gene (6 bases). The ends were cut back, 6 bases at V and 9 bases at J, with 14 bases in the middle. The CDR3 totals 12 residues. CDR1 and CDR2 from the germline V gene are SNHLY and FYNNEI. In DNA, the CDR3 is TGTGCCAGCAGACCTAGCGCGGAGGCCCAGTACTTC. Its protein product is CASRPSAEAQYF.

V gene TRBV3-1 (or the pseudogene TRBV3-2) combines with J gene TRBJ2-5; tentative D call: TRBD1 (5 bases). Trimming cost V 0 bases and J 4 bases, with 12 bases left between them. This CDR3 comprises 15 residues. CDR1 and CDR2 (germline): LGHDT, YNNKEL (reference sequence). DNA for the CDR3: TGTGCCAGCAGCCAAGATCTGGGGCGGCCAGAGACCCAGTACTTC. This codes for CASSQDLGRPETQYF.

The V call is TRBV9, the J call TRBJ1-3; D call uncertain. The CDR3 spans 17 residues. In germline, CDR1 is SGDLS, CDR2 YYNGEE. Trimming stripped 0 bases from V and 0 bases from J, with 13 bases between. The DNA of the CDR3 is TGTGCCAGCAGCGTAGCTACTATGAGCCTCTCTGGAAACACCATATATTTT. The encoded protein is CASSVATMSLSGNTIYF.

The chain combines TRBV5-1 with TRBJ1-6, with a weak D call TRBD1 (5 bases). The germline V and J ends were trimmed by 0 bases and 8 bases, with 15 bases remaining between them. Germline CDR1 SGHRS, CDR2 YFSETQ. The CDR3 spans 16 residues. The chain's CDR3 is CASSLEGTGQDSPLHF. CDR3 sequence (DNA): TGCGCCAGCAGCTTGGAGGGTACAGGCCAAGATTCACCCCTCCACTTT.

The rearrangement joins TRBV20-1 to TRBJ1-1; unclear D gene. CDR1 is DFQATT and CDR2 is SNEGSKA in the germline V gene (reference sequence). This CDR3 is built from 10 residues. With 0 bases removed from V and 11 bases from J, the gap between germline ends came to 7 bases. CDR3 region: CSARDYEAFF. CDR3 coding DNA: TGCAGTGCTAGAGATTACGAGGCTTTCTTT.

This rearrangement joins TRBV12-5 to TRBJ2-2, with D unresolved. CDR1 and CDR2 (germline): LGHNT, FRNRAP. Trimming stripped 8 bases from V and 10 bases from J, with 14 bases between. This CDR3 has 12 amino acids. The CDR3 DNA is TGTGCTAGTTTGGCCTTACGGGTGGAGCTGTTTTTT. Translating it yields CASLALRVELFF.

The chain has TRBV23-1 and TRBJ1-2; D possibly corresponds to TRBD1 (5 bases). TRBV23-1 belongs to the ORF category, with a function that is uncertain. Deletions cut 0 bases from V and 6 bases from J, with 14 bases between. The CDR3 covers 15 residues. The CDR3 spells CASSQSVAGCDGYTF. CDR3 bases: TGCGCCAGCAGTCAATCCGTGGCAGGGTGTGATGGCTACACCTTC.

This chain joins TRBV25-1 and TRBJ2-7; 10 bases map to TRBD2. The CDR3 is 15 amino acids. Germline lookup yields CDR1 MGHDK and CDR2 SYGVNS. The J segment lost 1 base and the V segment lost 8 bases, leaving 8 bases of the junction unmatched. Here the CDR3 DNA reads TGTGCCAGCGGGAAGCGGGAGGGAGGTTCCTACGAGCAGTACTTC. Translated: CASGKREGGSYEQYF.

The chain employs TRBV28 and TRBJ2-4; 9 bases line up with TRBD2. From germline, CDR1 is MDHEN and CDR2 SYDVKM. This CDR3 is built from 13 residues. J was trimmed by 8 bases and V by 8 bases; bases with no gene match: 7. The CDR3 sequence: CASLRAGGDIQYF. For the CDR3, the DNA is TGTGCCAGCCTTAGGGCGGGGGGGGACATTCAGTACTTC.

In this sample, this clone turned up once. The chain uses TRBV28 and TRBJ2-1; D perhaps matches TRBD1 (5 bases). Trimming removed 2 bases at V and 5 bases at J, with 10 bases between. CDR3 length equals 14 residues. Germline CDR1 and CDR2: MDHEN and SYDVKM. The CDR3 bases are TGTGCCAGCAGTTTAGGGCGGACACACAATGAGCAGTTCTTC. Its protein product is CASSLGRTHNEQFF. Full variable domain (remainder filled in from reference TRBV28 and TRBJ2-1): DVKVTQSSRYLVKRTGEKVFLECVQDMDHENMFWYRQDPGLGLRLIYFSYDVKMKEKGDIPEGYSVSREKKERFSLILESASTNQTSMYLCASSLGRTHNEQFFGPGTRLTVL.

The rearrangement joins TRBV19 to TRBJ1-3; D may be TRBD1 (5 bases). The CDR3 consists of 13 residues. CDR1 LNHDA and CDR2 SQIVND come from the germline V gene (reference sequence). Trimming removed 7 bases from V and 2 bases from J, with 9 bases in between. DNA of the CDR3: TGTGCCAGTACTCGACAGACTGGAAACACCATATATTTT. It yields the protein CASTRQTGNTIYF.

This clone appeared a single time. This chain joins TRBV7-3 and TRBJ2-2; 10 nucleotides line up with TRBD1. The CDR3 spans 15 residues. With 4 bases clipped from V and 4 bases from J, the junction kept 3 bases outside the gene matches. The germline CDR1 and CDR2 sequences are SGHTA and FQGTGA. CDR3 in amino acids: CASSSGTGATGELFF. CDR3 nucleotides: TGTGCCAGCAGCTCCGGGACAGGGGCCACCGGGGAGCTGTTTTTT.

In its sample, this clone was seen once. The chain couples TRBV27 to TRBJ1-1, with 8 positions matching TRBD1. Germline trimming cut 3 bases from V and 0 bases from J; bases unmatched to any gene: 9. Germline CDR1 MNHEY, CDR2 SMNVEV (reference sequence). The CDR3 extends over 17 amino acids. CDR3 sequence (DNA): TGTGCCAGCAGTTTTCTAGGACAGGGCGCCATGAACACTGAAGCTTTCTTT. It yields the protein CASSFLGQGAMNTEAFF.

The chain employs TRBV2 and TRBJ2-6; the D gene is possibly TRBD1 (6 bases). CDR3 length: 16 amino acids. Germline CDR1 SNHLY, CDR2 FYNNEI. Trimming cost V 7 bases and J 0 bases, with 13 bases left between them. This CDR3 reads CASNGQLISGANVLTF. The CDR3 bases are TGTGCCAGCAATGGACAGTTGATCTCTGGGGCCAACGTCCTGACTTTC.

V usage is TRBV11-3 and J usage is TRBJ2-7; D gene uncertain. This CDR3 contains 12 residues. CDR1 SGHNT and CDR2 YENEEA come from the germline V gene. V was trimmed by 1 base and J by 6 bases, leaving 7 bases between them. The CDR3 bases are TGTGCCAGCAGCTTAGTGAGCCTCGAGCAGTACTTC. This codes for CASSLVSLEQYF.

CDR3 in DNA: TGTGCCAGCAGTCTTGGGCCGGGAGCAGATGAGCAGTACTTC. Its translation is CASSLGPGADEQYF. This chain connects TRBV6-2 or TRBV6-3 to TRBJ2-7, with D tentatively TRBD2 (6 bases). This CDR3 spans 14 amino acids. The V gene's germline CDR1 is MNHEY and CDR2 SVGEGT. Trimming stripped 5 bases from V and 7 bases from J, with 18 bases between.

In this sample, this clone turned up once. The chain recombines TRBV5-4 with TRBJ2-3, with 7 bases identical to TRBD1. Per the germline V gene, CDR1 is SGHNT and CDR2 is YYREEE (reference sequence). With 5 bases clipped from V and 4 bases from J, the junction kept 4 bases outside the gene matches. The CDR3 covers 13 residues. CDR3: CASSPQGADTQYF. CDR3 sequence (DNA): TGTGCCAGCAGTCCCCAGGGGGCAGATACGCAGTATTTT.

The J gene is TRBJ2-2, the V gene TRBV27; 8 positions agree with TRBD1. This CDR3 spans 17 amino acids. Germline assignment: CDR1 MNHEY and CDR2 SMNVEV (reference sequence). V dropped 5 bases and J dropped 4; count of bases not matched to a gene: 12. CDR3 residues: CASSVPRQGRFTGELFF. Written as DNA, the CDR3 is TGTGCCAGCAGTGTCCCGAGACAGGGGAGATTCACCGGGGAGCTGTTTTTT.

The chain uses TRBV2 and TRBJ2-7; D uncertain. The CDR3 sequence is 16 residues long. The V end was cut by 3 bases, the J end by 4 bases, with 19 bases between. The germline V gene has CDR1 SNHLY and CDR2 FYNNEI. CDR3 loop: CASSEPRQVGTYEQYF. CDR3 in DNA: TGTGCCAGCAGTGAGCCACGCCAGGTCGGAACGTACGAGCAGTACTTC.

The chain has TRBV19 and TRBJ2-1; the D is unclear. This CDR3 has 13 residues. V was clipped by 3 bases and J by 12 bases, with 15 bases between them. Germline V gives CDR1 LNHDA, CDR2 SQIVND (reference sequence). The CDR3 coding sequence is TGTGCCAGTAGTATTTTGTCTCCGGTCGGGCAGTTCTTC. Protein product: CASSILSPVGQFF.

This sequence joins TRBV11-1 and TRBJ1-2, with 7 bases identical to TRBD1. Trimming took 1 base from V and 0 from J; bases not matched to a gene: 2. Per the germline V gene, CDR1 is SGHAT and CDR2 is FQDESV (reference sequence). This CDR3 region has 15 residues. CDR3 in amino acids: CASSLEGTANYGYTF. The CDR3 region has the DNA TGTGCCAGCAGCTTAGAGGGGACAGCTAACTATGGCTACACCTTC.

V is TRBV28 and J is TRBJ1-5; possible D gene TRBD1, 5 bases. The germline V gene encodes CDR1 MDHEN and CDR2 SYDVKM. V was trimmed by 4 bases and J by 3 bases, leaving 22 bases between them. CDR3 length: 18 amino acids. The CDR3 loop is CASSSLDSLTKHNQPQHF. As DNA, the CDR3 is TGTGCCAGCAGTTCACTCGACAGTCTCACGAAACACAATCAGCCCCAGCATTTT. Variable domain in full (rest from reference TRBV28 and TRBJ1-5): DVKVTQSSRYLVKRTGEKVFLECVQDMDHENMFWYRQDPGLGLRLIYFSYDVKMKEKGDIPEGYSVSREKKERFSLILESASTNQTSMYLCASSSLDSLTKHNQPQHFGDGTRLSIL.

A note on this clone: A junction end diverges from the germline sequence, so it may reflect a read error. This sequence joins TRBV19 and TRBJ2-3; D is undetermined. The CDR3 has 11 amino acids. CDR1 and CDR2 from the germline V gene are LNHDA and SQIVND (reference sequence). The CDR3 coding sequence is TGTGCCAGTAGTATTGGAGATGCGCAGTATTTT. The encoded protein is CASSIGDAQYF.

The rearrangement joins TRBV7-2 to TRBJ2-7; TRBD2 matches at 8 bases. The CDR3 sequence is 16 residues long. The V gene's germline CDR1 is SGHTA and CDR2 FQGNSA. The ends lost 2 bases at V and 1 base at J; junction bases unmatched: 7. The CDR3 is CASSLWGSGASYEQYF. The CDR3 coding sequence is TGTGCCAGCAGCTTATGGGGTAGCGGGGCATCCTACGAGCAGTACTTC.

The chain recombines TRBV18 with TRBJ2-1; no firm D call. From germline, CDR1 is KGHSH and CDR2 LQKENI. The V end lost 0 bases, the J end lost 2 bases, and 14 bases lay between the germline ends. This CDR3 comprises 17 residues. CDR3 bases: TGTGCCAGCTCACCACCGATAGGTCATAGCACCTACAATGAGCAGTTCTTC. Protein product: CASSPPIGHSTYNEQFF.